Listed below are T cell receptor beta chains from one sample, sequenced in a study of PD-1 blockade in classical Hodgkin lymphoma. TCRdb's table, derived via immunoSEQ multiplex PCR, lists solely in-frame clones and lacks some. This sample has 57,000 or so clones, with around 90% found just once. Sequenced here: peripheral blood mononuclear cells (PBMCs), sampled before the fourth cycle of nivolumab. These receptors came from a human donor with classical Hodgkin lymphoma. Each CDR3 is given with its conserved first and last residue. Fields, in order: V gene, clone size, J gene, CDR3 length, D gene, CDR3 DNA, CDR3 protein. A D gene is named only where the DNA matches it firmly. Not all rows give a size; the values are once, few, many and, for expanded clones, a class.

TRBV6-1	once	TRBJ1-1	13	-	TGTGCCAGCAGTGAAGTAGGGGGGACTGAAGCTTTCTTT	CASSEVGGTEAFF
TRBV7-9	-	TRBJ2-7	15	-	TGTGCCAGCAGCTTGACCGGGACTGTCCCCTTGGAGCAGTACTTC	CASSLTGTVPLEQYF
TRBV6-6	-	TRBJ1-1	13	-	TGTGCCAGCAGGAAGACAGGAGACCTTAAAGCTTTCTTT	CASRKTGDLKAFF
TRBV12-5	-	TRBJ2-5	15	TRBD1	TGTGCTAGTGGCCCCGGGACAGGGGCCCAAGAGACCCAGTACTTC	CASGPGTGAQETQYF
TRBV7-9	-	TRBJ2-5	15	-	TGTGCCAGCAGCCGACCGGCGGGGACACAAGAGACCCAGTACTTC	CASSRPAGTQETQYF
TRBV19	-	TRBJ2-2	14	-	TGTGCCAGTAGGGCGGCCACGAACACCGGGGAGCTGTTTTTT	CASRAATNTGELFF
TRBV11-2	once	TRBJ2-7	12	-	TGTGCCAGCACCCGAACCCCTCCCGAGCAGTACTTC	CASTRTPPEQYF
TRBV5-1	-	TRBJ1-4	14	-	TGCGCCAGCAGCTTGATCCCAACTAATGAAAAACTGTTTTTT	CASSLIPTNEKLFF
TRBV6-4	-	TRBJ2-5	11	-	TGTGCCAGCAGTGACGCTGAGACCCAGTACTTC	CASSDAETQYF
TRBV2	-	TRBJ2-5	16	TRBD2	TGTGCCAGCAGGGGAATAGCGGGGGGGCTTCAAGAGACCCAGTACTTC	CASRGIAGGLQETQYF
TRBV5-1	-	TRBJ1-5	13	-	TGCGCCAGCAGCTTGGAGGGGTATCAGCCCCAGCATTTT	CASSLEGYQPQHF
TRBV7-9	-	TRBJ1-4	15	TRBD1	TGTGCCAGCAGCCAGAAGACAGGGGTTAATGAAAAACTGTTTTTT	CASSQKTGVNEKLFF
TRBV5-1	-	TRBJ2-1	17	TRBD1	TGCGCCAGCAGCTTGGAAATGACAGGGGCGTCCTACAATGAGCAGTTCTTC	CASSLEMTGASYNEQFF
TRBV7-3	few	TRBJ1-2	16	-	TGTGCCAGCAGCTTAGGTCCAGGGGTTCACTTCTATGGCTACACCTTC	CASSLGPGVHFYGYTF
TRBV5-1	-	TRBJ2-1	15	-	TGCGCCAGCAGCTTGGGGGGGACCTCCTACAATGAGCAGTTCTTC	CASSLGGTSYNEQFF
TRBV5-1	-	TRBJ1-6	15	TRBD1	TGCGCCAGCAGCGTTACGGGACAGGATAATTCACCCCTCCACTTT	CASSVTGQDNSPLHF
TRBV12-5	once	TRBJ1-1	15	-	TGTGCTAGTGGTTTGTCCACAACTATGAACACTGAAGCTTTCTTT	CASGLSTTMNTEAFF
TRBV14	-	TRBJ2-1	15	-	TGTGCCAGCAGCCAAGATCGCGGCCTCGACAATGAGCAGTTCTTC	CASSQDRGLDNEQFF
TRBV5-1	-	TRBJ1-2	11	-	TGCGCCAGCAGCTTAAACGATGGCTACACCTTC	CASSLNDGYTF
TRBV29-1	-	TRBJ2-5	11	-	TGCAGCCACGGCCTACAAGAGACCCAGTACTTC	CSHGLQETQYF
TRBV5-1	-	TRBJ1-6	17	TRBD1	TGCGCCAGCAGCCCCGGAGGGGGGACAGGGGATAATTCACCCCTCCACTTT	CASSPGGGTGDNSPLHF
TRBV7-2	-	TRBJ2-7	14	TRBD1	TGTGCCAGCAGCGCCGGGACAGGGGACTACGAGCAGTACTTC	CASSAGTGDYEQYF
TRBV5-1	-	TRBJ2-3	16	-	TGCGCCAGCACGGGGACTCCAGGGACCCTCTCAGATACGCAGTATTTT	CASTGTPGTLSDTQYF
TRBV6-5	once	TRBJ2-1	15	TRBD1	TGTGCCAGCACAAGGGGACAGAGGGGTTTCGGTGAGCAGTTCTTC	CASTRGQRGFGEQFF
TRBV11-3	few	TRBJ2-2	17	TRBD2	TGTGCCAGCTCGGGTCTTAGCGGGGGGGCAGGCACCGGGGAGCTGTTTTTT	CASSGLSGGAGTGELFF
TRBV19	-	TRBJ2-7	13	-	TGTGCCAGTAGTATAGAAGGAGGATACGAGCAGTACTTC	CASSIEGGYEQYF
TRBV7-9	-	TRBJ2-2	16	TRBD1	TGTGCCAGCAGCGCATCCGGGACAGGGGCCACCGGGGAGCTGTTTTTT	CASSASGTGATGELFF
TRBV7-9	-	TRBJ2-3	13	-	TGTGCCAGCACGGAGAAGTTGACAGATACGCAGTATTTT	CASTEKLTDTQYF
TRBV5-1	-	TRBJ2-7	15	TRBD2	TGCGCCAGCAGTCAGGATAGCGGGGCCCCCTACGAGCAGTACTTC	CASSQDSGAPYEQYF
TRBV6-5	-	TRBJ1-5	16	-	TGTGCCAGCAGTTCATCTGGCAGGGGCCAGAATCAGCCCCAGCATTTT	CASSSSGRGQNQPQHF
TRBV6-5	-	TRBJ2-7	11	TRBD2	TGTGCCAGCAGTGTTAGCGGGACAAAATTCTTC	CASSVSGTKFF
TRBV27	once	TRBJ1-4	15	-	TGTGCCAGCGGAGGGCTTGAGACAACTAATGAAAAACTGTTTTTT	CASGGLETTNEKLFF
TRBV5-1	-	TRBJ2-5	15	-	TGCGCCAGCAGCCGGGATTTCGCTTACCAAGAGACCCAGTACTTC	CASSRDFAYQETQYF
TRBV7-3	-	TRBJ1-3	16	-	TGTGCCAGCAGCCCCGGCCCTTCCTCAGCCGGATACACCATATATTTT	CASSPGPSSAGYTIYF
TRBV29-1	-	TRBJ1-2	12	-	TGCAGCGTTGTTGGGGGGCTCTATGGCTACACCTTC	CSVVGGLYGYTF
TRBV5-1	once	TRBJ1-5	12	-	TGCGCCAGCAGCCCAGGGGATCAGCCCCAGCATTTT	CASSPGDQPQHF
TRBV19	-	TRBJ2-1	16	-	TGTGCCAGTAGTAGAGAGCCGATCGAGGTCTACAATGAGCAGTTCTTC	CASSREPIEVYNEQFF
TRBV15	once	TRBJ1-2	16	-	TGTGCCACCAGCAGAGAACCCTCCTACAGGGTGGATGGCTACACCTTC	CATSREPSYRVDGYTF
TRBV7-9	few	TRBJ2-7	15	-	TGTGCCAGCAGCTTGCCCGGGACTTCGAGTTCCGAGCAGTACTTC	CASSLPGTSSSEQYF
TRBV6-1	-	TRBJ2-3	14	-	TGTGCCAGCAGCACAGAGGGATGGGCAGATACGCAGTATTTT	CASSTEGWADTQYF
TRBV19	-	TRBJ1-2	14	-	TGTGCCAGCATGGCTGGCAGCGTTAACTATGGCTACACCTTC	CASMAGSVNYGYTF
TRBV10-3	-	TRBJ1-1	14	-	TGTGCCACCACTGGCCGGGACATCAACACTGAAGCTTTCTTT	CATTGRDINTEAFF